The rows below give T cell receptor beta chains drawn from one sample of a study of vaccination effects on CD4 cells after COVID-19. The antigens for these receptors are not known. Sequenced by immunoSEQ multiplex PCR; TCRdb stores in-frame clones only, minus some. The sample lists almost 40,000 clones, roughly 82% occurring once. Sequencing used CD4+ T cells from PBMCs cultured without peptide, obtained before COVID-19 vaccination. The receptors originated from a human donor who received a COVID-19 vaccine. The CDR3 runs from the conserved cysteine through the conserved F or W.

TRBV2	CASRGGSSNQPQHF
TRBV5-1	CASSLGGSGANVLTF
TRBV7-8	CASSSPPGARGYTF
TRBV18	CASSPLVSLGGGNEQFF
TRBV7-2	CASSLQGLPANYGYTF
TRBV11-2	CASSLGQGRNTEAFF
TRBV18	CASLKTGKYGYTF
TRBV7-8	CASSLALREGYTF
TRBV5-1	CASSGTGQVQETQYF
TRBV18	CASSPRSQGPTGELFF
TRBV9	CASSVRGGQETQYF
TRBV18	CASSPRNRGYNFEAFF
TRBV19	CASSLRDRLTEAFF
TRBV28	CASSRNSYNSPLHF
TRBV27	CASSLGQDGETQYF
TRBV5-1	CASRQGVQETQYF